The entry below gives a single TCR beta chain sequence along with its context. Its antigen is not yet known. No per-base quality is available; no much larger clone lies one base away. These data belong to a study of blood T cell repertoires in COVID-19 (TCRdb year 2020). The study in broad terms: Samples covering the acute and convalescent phases of COVID-19 were provided by collaborators in the United States, Italy and Spain. The prospective study material was composed of cDNA or gDNA derived from T cells, B-cell-depleted T cells, or PBMCs. Deeply sampled blood TCRbeta repertoires from subjects exposed to, actively infected with, or recovered from COVID-19 were included in the dataset. The repertoires were made available in a free public database intended to serve as a resource for research on the immune response to SARS-CoV-2. The samples were drawn from the first 160 participants of the ongoing ImmuneRACE study and from over a thousand subjects provided by 6 global collaborators. A de-identified subject ID, COVID-19 status, age in years and sex were almost always included in the sample metadata. Where HLA class I and class II types were available, the types were taken from metadata supplied by the sample provider, not from assay-based typing.

TCRbeta CDR3 regions were amplified from genomic DNA by means of the immunoSEQ Assay, a bias-controlled multiplex PCR. Per the source publication's procedure: Nucleated cell counts per sample were estimated from amplification of reference gene primers within the assay. To quantify the absolute abundance of each unique TCRbeta CDR3 rearrangement, sequence reads were collapsed and filtered. For each sample, productive Simpson clonality was calculated by taking the square root of Simpson's diversity index across productive rearrangements. In its TCRdb copy, this immuneACCESS table keeps in-frame sequences only and misses some clones. Where compared with another copy, unresolved V genes explain less than half of these, and the others have no known cause. The D gene and trimming were derived from the DNA, and the V and J assignments and clone size from that table. Across this sample there are under 150,000 clones, with 70% to 90% seen only once. The ten largest clones take up about 2.2% of the sample.

Whole blood was collected in K2EDTA tubes by collaborating institutions according to the institutions' own protocols. Collaborator samples were shipped for TCRbeta analysis as frozen whole blood, isolated PBMCs, or DNA extracted from either sample type. Trimmed from V: 5 bases; trimmed from J: 5 bases; junction bases lacking a gene match: 11. Based on the germline V gene (reference sequence), the CDR1 and CDR2 sequences are SEHNR and FQNEAQ. The CDR3, cysteine through phenylalanine, is 15 amino acids long. The DNA shown is the 45-base CDR3, in frame from base 1. General conclusions and limits of the study: The amount of clinical and demographic metadata varied by source and participant and was provided uncurated.

Recombination joined TRBV7-9 with TRBJ1-2; TRBD1 aligns with 7 central bases. This clonotype was sampled from a man aged 25-40 years with acute or convalescent COVID-19. The sample consisted of peripheral blood. The CDR3 is CASSHGTARSYGYTF. The DNA reads as follows: TGTGCCAGCAGCCACGGGACAGCCCGGAGTTATGGCTACACCTTC.